These 21 T cell receptor beta chains share one sample of origin, sequenced in a study of CD8+ T cells in alopecia areata. Investigators isolated RNA and reverse transcribed it into cDNA to act as the sequencing template. Only in-frame clones appear in the TCRdb table, and some are missing; sequencing was by immunoSEQ multiplex PCR. The repertoire holds some 200,000 clones, under 60% seen once, with roughly an eighth in the top ten. Treatment meaning: oral pan-JAK inhibitor, 5-10 mg twice daily. The material was CD8+ T cells sorted from blood, obtained at week 24, from a patient treated with tofacitinib. The receptors derive from a human donor with alopecia areata.

The gene calls are TRBV19 and TRBJ2-1, with a possible D match to TRBD2 (6 bases). Looked up from germline, CDR1 is LNHDA and CDR2 is SQIVND (reference sequence). The length of the CDR3 is 14 residues. V was clipped by 1 base and J by 8 bases, with 12 bases between them. CDR3 region: CASSIGTGGDEQFF. The DNA of the CDR3 is TGTGCCAGTAGTATAGGGACCGGAGGGGATGAGCAGTTCTTC.

Turning to this clone: A read error may account for a junction end that differs from germline. V gene TRBV10-3 combines with J gene TRBJ2-1, with 7 bases that match TRBD2. The CDR3 is made up of 13 amino acids. Germline V gene sequence: CDR1 ENHRY, CDR2 SYGVKD. As DNA, the CDR3 is TGTGCCGTCAGCGGGGCTAGCGGTTTGGGGCAGTTCTTC. It translates to CAVSGASGLGQFF.

The rearrangement links TRBV29-1 to TRBJ2-2, with 9 bases fitting TRBD1. CDR1 and CDR2 from the germline V gene are SQVTM and ANQGSEA. The CDR3 contains 16 residues. J was trimmed by 2 bases and V by 4 bases; bases with no gene match: 8. CDR3 nucleotide sequence: TGCAGCGTTGGGCCCGGGACAGGGAGAAACACCGGGGAGCTGTTTTTT. Residues: CSVGPGTGRNTGELFF.

This clone was counted a few times. V and J are TRBV6-6 and TRBJ1-5; the D is unclear. Germline-derived CDR1 and CDR2 are MNHNY and SVGAGI (reference sequence). This CDR3 has 13 amino acids. V was trimmed by 7 bases and J by 1 base, leaving 8 bases between them. CDR3 sequence (DNA): TGTGCCAGCAACCAGGACAGCAATCAGCCCCAGCATTTT. Protein: CASNQDSNQPQHF.

The chain combines TRBV29-1 with TRBJ2-7, with unresolved D. There are 11 residues in the CDR3. The V end was cut by 4 bases, the J end by 3 bases, with 7 bases between. CDR1 and CDR2 (germline): SQVTM, ANQGSEA. DNA for the CDR3: TGCAGCGTTGGTACAGACTACGAGCAGTACTTC. Residues: CSVGTDYEQYF.

This chain links TRBV7-9 with TRBJ2-2; no clear D. The V end was cut by 5 bases, the J end by 6 bases, with 10 bases between. Germline CDR1 reads SEHNR; CDR2 reads FQNEAQ (reference sequence). The CDR3 loop spans 13 amino acids. DNA for the CDR3: TGTGCCAGCAGCCCAGACACGTCCGGGGAGCTGTTTTTT. Its protein product is CASSPDTSGELFF.

CDR3: CASRPSKWHEQYF. In DNA, the CDR3 is TGTGCCAGCCGCCCCTCAAAATGGCACGAGCAGTACTTC. The chain couples TRBV6-6 to TRBJ2-7; D unresolved. CDR1 is MNHNY, CDR2 SVGAGI, per germline (reference sequence). This CDR3 spans 13 amino acids. Trimming left V 8 bases short and J 5 bases short, with 16 bases between.

This chain connects TRBV7-9 to TRBJ2-3, with D uncertain. CDR3 length: 14 residues. Looked up from germline, CDR1 is SEHNR and CDR2 is FQNEAQ (reference sequence). V shed 3 bases and J shed 4 bases, with 11 bases lying between them. The CDR3 nucleotides are TGTGCCAGCAGCTTCCGCCCCCCCCCAGATACGCAGTATTTT. Its protein product is CASSFRPPPDTQYF. Drawing the rest from reference TRBV7-9 and TRBJ2-3, the complete variable domain is DTGVSQNPRHKITKRGQNVTFRCDPISEHNRLYWYRQTLGQGPEFLTYFQNEAQLEKSRLLSDRFSAERPKGSFSTLEIQRTEQGDSAMYLCASSFRPPPDTQYFGPGTRLTVL.

Points on this clone: One end of the junction does not line up with germline, which may come from a read error. The chain links TRBV7-7 to TRBJ2-2; possibly TRBD2 for D (6 bases). The CDR3 is 17 amino acids. Germline V CDR1 and CDR2: SSHAT, FNYEAQ (reference sequence). Written as DNA, the CDR3 is TGTGCTAGCAGCCGACTCACCCGGAGGGGCAACACCGGGGAGCTGTTTTTT. This sequence encodes CASSRLTRRGNTGELFF.

This clone was recorded only once. The genes are TRBV11-2 and TRBJ2-1, with TRBD1 matching over 9 bases. CDR3 length: 14 residues. Trimming removed 5 bases from V and 8 bases from J; junction bases left unmatched: 7. The germline V gene encodes CDR1 SGHAT and CDR2 FQNNGV. The chain's CDR3 is CASSLGQGFYEQFF. CDR3 nucleotides: TGTGCCAGCAGCCTTGGACAGGGGTTTTATGAGCAGTTCTTC.

This clone came up a few times. The rearrangement links TRBV5-6 to TRBJ2-1; no clear D. From germline, CDR1 is SGHDT and CDR2 YYEEEE. The CDR3 covers 13 residues. V lost 4 bases to trimming and J lost 4 bases, with 9 bases between them. CDR3 residues: CASSQTKYNEQFF. In nucleotides, the CDR3 is TGTGCCAGCAGCCAGACAAAATACAATGAGCAGTTCTTC.

This clone was detected only a few times. This chain uses TRBV13 with TRBJ2-5; D is uncertain. Germline assignment: CDR1 PRHDT and CDR2 FYEKMQ (reference sequence). The ends were cut back, 6 bases at V and 5 bases at J, with 10 bases in the middle. This CDR3 comprises 12 residues. CDR3 nucleotides: TGTGCCAGCAGTGCGCCCGGGGAGACCCAGTACTTC. It specifies CASSAPGETQYF.

The V and J genes are TRBV7-8 and TRBJ2-7; TRBD1 agrees at 7 bases. The V gene end was trimmed by 3 bases and the J gene end by 4 bases; junction bases not matched to a gene: 6. Germline-derived CDR1 and CDR2 are SGHVS and FQNEAQ. There are 14 residues in the CDR3. CDR3 coding DNA: TGTGCCAGCAGCTTGGACAGGTTTGGTTACGAGCAGTACTTC. It specifies CASSLDRFGYEQYF.

V usage is TRBV2 and J usage is TRBJ2-1, with 7 bases matching TRBD2. CDR3 length equals 14 residues. The V segment lost 11 bases and the J segment 8 bases; nucleotides outside the gene matches: 15. Germline assignment: CDR1 SNHLY and CDR2 FYNNEI. CDR3: CASPGTKPWDEQFF. Here the CDR3 DNA reads TGTGCCTCCCCCGGGACTAAGCCTTGGGATGAGCAGTTCTTC.

J is TRBJ2-3 and V is TRBV5-1; TRBD1 matches at 8 bases. Germline CDR1 and CDR2: SGHRS and YFSETQ. This CDR3 contains 15 residues. V was clipped by 0 bases and J by 2 bases; unmatched bases: 2. The CDR3 sequence is CASSLGDRPTDTQYF. CDR3 DNA: TGCGCCAGCAGCTTGGGGGACAGGCCCACAGATACGCAGTATTTT.

This clone appeared a single time. V usage is TRBV6-5 and J usage is TRBJ2-5; 10 bases map to TRBD2. V lost 6 bases and J lost 5; bases outside the gene matches: 9. CDR3 size: 15 residues. Germline lookup yields CDR1 MNHEY and CDR2 SVGAGI. DNA for the CDR3: TGTGCCAGCAGAACTCCAGCGGGGGGGCTGGAGACCCAGTACTTC. This gives the protein CASRTPAGGLETQYF.

This rearrangement joins TRBV29-1 to TRBJ2-6; D remains ambiguous. The CDR3 spans 15 residues. Germline loops: CDR1 SQVTM, CDR2 ANQGSEA. Trimming pared 2 bases from V and 0 bases from J, leaving 8 bases between. The CDR3 spells CSVESSSSGANVLTF. The CDR3 DNA reads TGCAGCGTTGAATCCAGTAGCTCTGGGGCCAACGTCCTGACTTTC.

This sequence joins TRBV5-6 and TRBJ1-4; D gene uncertain. Trimming took 4 bases from V and 0 from J, leaving 7 bases between them. From germline, CDR1 is SGHDT and CDR2 YYEEEE. The CDR3 has 14 residues. CDR3 nucleotide sequence: TGTGCCAGCAGCGCGGTAGCAACTAATGAAAAACTGTTTTTT. The encoded protein is CASSAVATNEKLFF.

With respect to this clone: Other DNA sequences in this sample translate to the same CDR3. The chain carries TRBV2 and TRBJ2-3; D is unresolved. CDR3 length: 12 residues. V lost 6 bases, J lost 0 bases, and 4 bases lay in between. The germline CDR1 and CDR2 sequences are SNHLY and FYNNEI. Here the CDR3 reads CASRGSTDTQYF. CDR3 bases: TGTGCCAGCAGGGGAAGCACAGATACGCAGTATTTT. The variable domain in full, with the rest retrieved from reference TRBV2 and TRBJ2-3, is EPEVTQTPSHQVTQMGQEVILRCVPISNHLYFYWYRQILGQKVEFLVSFYNNEISEKSEIFDDQFSVERPDGSNFTLKIRSTKLEDSAMYFCASRGSTDTQYFGPGTRLTVL.

The chain joins TRBV25-1 to TRBJ1-4; D is ambiguous. V shed 4 bases and J shed 11 bases, with 5 bases lying between them. CDR3 length: 10 residues. CDR1 MGHDK and CDR2 SYGVNS come from the germline V gene. CDR3 DNA sequence: TGTGCCAGCAGTGGAGGGAAACTGTTTTTT. Residues: CASSGGKLFF.

The chain carries TRBV9 and TRBJ2-7; 8 nucleotides match TRBD1. Germline V gene lookup returns CDR1 SGDLS and CDR2 YYNGEE. This CDR3 is built from 15 residues. V trimming: 3 bases; J trimming: 2 bases; junction bases outside the gene matches: 7. CDR3 in DNA: TGTGCCAGCAGCGCACCGACGACAGGGGCCTACGAGCAGTACTTC. It is translated as CASSAPTTGAYEQYF.